A single sample is the source of the 16 T cell receptor beta chains below, sequenced in a study of control samples from healthy donors and cancer patients. Only in-frame clones appear in the TCRdb table, and some are missing; sequencing was by immunoSEQ multiplex PCR. The repertoire holds around 76,000 clones, with around 94% as singletons. Sequenced: blood. These receptors all stem from a woman in her thirties or forties in good health.

The chain links TRBV11-2 to TRBJ2-5; TRBD2 agrees at 8 bases. Losses at the gene ends were 4 bases for V and 3 bases for J; bases not matched to a gene: 10. Germline V gene data show CDR1 as SGHAT and CDR2 as FQNNGV. This CDR3 contains 16 residues. The CDR3 loop is CASSSGGRGPKETQYF. DNA for the CDR3: TGTGCCAGCAGCTCGGGGGGGCGGGGCCCCAAAGAGACCCAGTACTTC.

The CDR3 sequence: CSGSSSSYEQYF. The CDR3, as DNA: TGCAGCGGCAGCAGCAGCTCCTACGAGCAGTACTTC. The chain joins TRBV29-1 to TRBJ2-7; D uncertain. V gave up 7 bases and J gave up 0 bases, with 10 bases separating them. This CDR3 has 12 amino acids. Germline values: CDR1 SQVTM, CDR2 ANQGSEA.

The chain recombines TRBV7-8 with TRBJ2-3; 10 nucleotides match TRBD1. Germline CDR1 and CDR2: SGHVS and FQNEAQ. V gave up 6 bases and J gave up 5 bases; unmatched junction bases: 8. The CDR3 is made up of 15 amino acids. CDR3 nucleotide sequence: TGTGCCAGCAGACCCGACAGGGGGCCTGGAGATACGCAGTATTTT. It is translated as CASRPDRGPGDTQYF.

V and J are TRBV6-5 and TRBJ2-1; no reliable D call. Germline loops: CDR1 MNHEY, CDR2 SVGAGI. Trimming left V 2 bases short and J 8 bases short, with 4 bases between. This CDR3 has 11 amino acids. The CDR3 coding sequence is TGTGCCAGCAGTTACGAGGATGAGCAGTTCTTC. The encoded protein is CASSYEDEQFF.

CDR3 nucleotides: TGCGCCAGCAGCCCCGTCGGGTCTAACTATGGCTACACCTTC. Protein: CASSPVGSNYGYTF. The V and J genes are TRBV5-1 and TRBJ1-2; D remains ambiguous. Per the germline V gene, CDR1 is SGHRS and CDR2 is YFSETQ. The V and J ends lost 4 bases and 0 bases respectively, with 10 bases between them. This CDR3 is built from 14 residues.

The chain couples TRBV4-1 to TRBJ2-4; 8 bases agree with TRBD1. The CDR3 is made up of 14 amino acids. The germline V gene encodes CDR1 MGHRA and CDR2 YSYEKL. V trimming: 3 bases; J trimming: 8 bases; junction bases outside the gene matches: 6. The CDR3 here is CASSHGQGAYIQYF. The CDR3 nucleotides are TGCGCCAGCAGCCACGGGCAGGGGGCCTACATTCAGTACTTC.

This rearrangement joins TRBV14 to TRBJ1-2; TRBD1 agrees at 7 bases. With V trimmed by 2 bases and J by 8 bases, 8 bases remained unmatched. Germline lookup yields CDR1 SGHDN and CDR2 FVKESK. CDR3 size: 14 residues. Here the CDR3 reads CASSQNRDSKGYTF. CDR3 nucleotide sequence: TGTGCCAGCAGCCAAAACCGGGACAGCAAGGGCTACACCTTC.

The chain couples TRBV19 to TRBJ2-2; D ambiguous. Trimming removed 1 base at V and 0 bases at J, with 6 bases between. This CDR3 has 15 residues. Germline CDR1 is LNHDA and CDR2 is SQIVND (reference sequence). CDR3 sequence reads: CASSIGQTNTGELFF. As DNA, the CDR3 is TGTGCCAGTAGTATAGGGCAGACGAACACCGGGGAGCTGTTTTTT.

The chain carries TRBV7-9 and TRBJ2-3; D not resolved. V was cut by 4 bases and J by 0 bases, with 11 bases left in between. Per germline, CDR1 SEHNR and CDR2 FQNEAQ (reference sequence). The CDR3 totals 15 residues. For the CDR3, the DNA is TGTGCCAGCAGCTCCAGACTGGGAAGCACAGATACGCAGTATTTT. Amino acid sequence: CASSSRLGSTDTQYF.

The V and J genes are TRBV7-9 and TRBJ2-1; TRBD1 aligns across 9 bases. The V gene's germline CDR1 is SEHNR and CDR2 FQNEAQ (reference sequence). The CDR3 spans 15 residues. V trimming: 5 bases; J trimming: 4 bases; junction bases outside the gene matches: 6. The CDR3 coding sequence is TGTGCCAGCAGCCAAGGACAGGGGACATACAATGAGCAGTTCTTC. Translating it yields CASSQGQGTYNEQFF.

This chain joins TRBV27 and TRBJ2-5; 7 nucleotides agree with TRBD1. The V segment lost 5 bases and the J segment 4 bases; nucleotides outside the gene matches: 10. Looked up from germline, CDR1 is MNHEY and CDR2 is SMNVEV (reference sequence). CDR3 length: 15 amino acids. The CDR3 region is CASSLYWRQGETQYF. The CDR3 DNA follows: TGTGCCAGCAGTCTCTATTGGCGACAGGGAGAGACCCAGTACTTC.

In DNA, the CDR3 is TGTGCCAGTAGTACCTCCTATGGGACATTCGGAAACACCATATATTTT. Its translation: CASSTSYGTFGNTIYF. This chain links TRBV19 with TRBJ1-3; D is possibly TRBD1 (6 bases). The V end was cut by 4 bases, the J end by 4 bases, with 17 bases between. This CDR3 spans 16 amino acids. In germline, CDR1 is LNHDA, CDR2 SQIVND (reference sequence).

The V and J genes are TRBV9 and TRBJ1-2; D remains unclear. Germline V gene lookup returns CDR1 SGDLS and CDR2 YYNGEE. V was shortened by 8 bases and J by 3 bases, with 8 bases between the two germline ends. This CDR3 region has 11 residues. The CDR3 coding sequence is TGTGCCAGTTTAAGGGACTATGGCTACACCTTC. Its translation: CASLRDYGYTF.

The chain combines TRBV6-5 with TRBJ2-1; TRBD2 aligns across 9 bases. The ends lost 3 bases at V and 5 bases at J; junction bases unmatched: 2. This CDR3 region has 14 residues. Germline CDR1 reads MNHEY; CDR2 reads SVGAGI. CDR3 sequence (DNA): TGTGCCAGCAGTTATAGCGGGAGTCACAATGAGCAGTTCTTC. Translation gives CASSYSGSHNEQFF.

This clone was detected once. The chain has TRBV29-1 and TRBJ2-5; no definite D call. CDR3 length: 10 residues. Germline V CDR1 and CDR2: SQVTM, ANQGSEA. Trimming shortened V by 5 bases and J by 6 bases, and 7 bases separated the two germline ends. The chain's CDR3 is CSVNYQTQYF. In DNA, the CDR3 is TGCAGCGTTAACTATCAGACCCAGTACTTC.

This rearrangement joins TRBV11-3 to TRBJ2-3; 9 bases are shared with TRBD2. CDR3 size: 16 residues. V was clipped by 8 bases and J by 1 base; unmatched bases: 10. Germline CDR1 and CDR2: SGHNT and YENEEA. CDR3 residues: CASSKGVAGGTDTQYF. The CDR3 DNA reads TGTGCCAGCTCGAAGGGGGTAGCGGGAGGCACAGATACGCAGTATTTT. Supplemented by reference TRBV11-3 and TRBJ2-3, the full variable domain reads EAGVVQSPRYKIIEKKQPVAFWCNPISGHNTLYWYLQNLGQGPELLIRYENEEAVDDSQLPKDRFSAERLKGVDSTLKIQPAELGDSAVYLCASSKGVAGGTDTQYFGPGTRLTVL.